The 2 T cell receptor beta chains below come from one sample, sequenced in a study of T cells in women clearing cervical HPV infection. TCRdb's copy holds only in-frame clones and misses some; the assay was immunoSEQ multiplex PCR. This specimen shows 20,000 or so clones; the ten leading clones hold 6%. Material for sequencing was blood buffy coat. These receptors were obtained from a woman aged 18 to 75 with a cervical HPV16 infection that either progressed to CIN3+ or cleared (not recorded which).

A word on this clone: From the germline J gene comes the end of the CDR3, since the read stops 3 residues before it. The rearrangement joins TRBV7-9 to TRBJ2-5, with a tentative D call TRBD1 (5 bases). Germline V lookup: CDR1 SEHNR, CDR2 FQNEAQ (reference sequence). Trimming pared 1 base from V and 4 bases from J, leaving 7 bases between. This CDR3 spans 13 amino acids. CDR3 bases read: TGTGCCAGCAGCTTAGGGGGCCGAGAGACC. Its translation: CASSLGGRET. The CDR3 in full is CASSLGGRETQYF.

With regard to this clone: The read terminates 3 residues before the CDR3 end, so the remaining end is supplied by the germline J gene. This chain joins TRBV12-3 or TRBV12-4 and TRBJ2-3; TRBD2 matches 7 bases. The CDR3 consists of 15 residues. V shed 5 bases and J 6 bases; nucleotides not matched to a gene: 11. This CDR3 reads CASSPGGGFSDTQYF. The CDR3 bases that were read are TGTGCCAGCAGTCCCGGGGGAGGGTTCTCCGATACG.